This T cell receptor beta chain was documented in a study of vaccination and CD4 T cells after COVID-19. This clonotype counts as large. As yet, its antigen is unknown. There are 14 residues in the CDR3. The germline V gene has CDR1 ENHRY and CDR2 SYGVKD. V shed 6 bases and J shed 7 bases, with 18 bases lying between them. Treatment reported: approximately 11-day PBMC culture with coronavirus spike peptide pools or control peptides (ViraFEST assay). Sequenced with the Oncomine TCR Beta short-read assay was DNA taken from cultured CD4+ T cells. MiXCR, applied by TCRdb to the PCR reads, yields one record per CDR3 protein. The sample shows some 3,000 distinct CDR3 sequences, 65% to 85% of them seen only once.

The TCR comes from a human donor who had recovered from COVID-19. The chain carries TRBV10-3 and TRBJ1-1, with a tentative D call TRBD1 (6 bases). Sequenced sample: CD4+ T cells from blood, cultured in vitro. The CDR3 region has the DNA TGTGCCATCAGACCAGCCCGGGACACCGATGAAGCTTTCTTT. Protein: CAIRPARDTDEAFF.